This record looks at one T cell receptor beta chain sequence and its context. Antigen specificity is unknown. This entry belongs to a study of post-analysis software for immune sequencing data. About the study: The patients showed relapsing-remitting, secondary progressive and progressive-relapsing multiple sclerosis courses. Study-wide findings and caveats: Multiple sclerosis patients had significantly lower normalized Chao1 diversity than controls. TRBV5-6, TRBV5-1 and TRBV20-1 belonged to a set of about five TRBV segments that were more frequent in patients than controls. Same-batch preparations were strongly co-clustered by F measure.

Trimming cost V 3 bases and J 5 bases, with 10 bases left between them. The germline V gene has CDR1 SEHNR and CDR2 FQNEAQ (reference sequence). The CDR3 has 13 amino acids. Built from TCR beta cDNA, the libraries had unique molecular identifiers in them. Between about 0.85 and 11 million T cells gave rise to some 450,000 cDNA molecules. TCRdb independently ran MiXCR on the PCR reads; one entry per CDR3 protein. The sample lists 650,000 to 850,000 distinct CDR3 sequences; 46% were seen once. This TCR came from a girl between 10 and 17 years old with multiple sclerosis. This sequence joins TRBV7-9 and TRBJ2-5; D is undetermined. The sample comprised blood. CDR3 region: CASSFYLGETQYF. CDR3 DNA sequence: TGTGCCAGCAGCTTTTATCTGGGGGAGACCCAGTACTTC.